The next 5 T cell receptor beta chains were all read from a single sample in a study of vaccination effects on CD4 cells after COVID-19. These receptors' targets are unknown. Viral peptide pools were used in the ViraFEST assay to expand antigen-specific CD4+ T cells, and sequencing came afterward. Subsequent to a culture period of 10 to 11 days, CD4+ T cells were isolated. The vaccine recipients had no prior SARS-CoV-2 infection, with negative nucleocapsid antibodies. Assay used: immunoSEQ multiplex PCR; TCRdb lists only in-frame clones, some missing. The repertoire consists of tens of thousands of clones, with around 72% occurring once and the leading ten covering approximately 20%. The sequences come from CD4+ T cells from PBMCs cultured with HCoV-NL63 spike peptides, collected before COVID-19 vaccination. The receptors shown here come from a human donor who received a COVID-19 vaccine.

The chain uses TRBV6-5 and TRBJ1-1; D is perhaps TRBD1 (6 bases). The V end was cut by 6 bases, the J end by 4 bases, with 12 bases between. This CDR3 region has 13 residues. The germline V gene encodes CDR1 MNHEY and CDR2 SVGAGI. DNA for the CDR3: TGTGCCAGCAGCCCAACAGGGAGCACTGAAGCTTTCTTT. This codes for CASSPTGSTEAFF.

Here the CDR3 DNA reads TGTGCCAGCAGCTTGGACAGGAGGAACACCGGGGAGCTGTTTTTT. Residues: CASSLDRRNTGELFF. V and J are TRBV5-6 and TRBJ2-2; TRBD1 is a possible D gene (5 bases). The V end lost 0 bases, the J end lost 1 base, and 7 bases lay between the germline ends. CDR1 is SGHDT and CDR2 is YYEEEE in the germline V gene. The CDR3 length is 15 residues.

This clone came up a few times. The V gene is TRBV19, the J gene TRBJ1-6, with D perhaps matching TRBD1 (5 bases). Trimming took off 10 bases at V and 7 bases at J, with 14 bases between the two ends. In germline, CDR1 is LNHDA, CDR2 SQIVND (reference sequence). The CDR3 runs to 13 residues. CDR3 in DNA: TGTGCCACCTCGAGGGGACTAAATTCACCCCTCCACTTT. Protein: CATSRGLNSPLHF.

This clone was seen a single time. J is TRBJ1-1 and V is TRBV27, with D possibly TRBD1 on 5 matching bases. V lost 7 bases, J lost 1 base, and 13 bases lay in between. This CDR3 spans 14 amino acids. Germline loops: CDR1 MNHEY, CDR2 SMNVEV (reference sequence). The CDR3: CASNRQGPNTEAFF. CDR3 DNA sequence: TGTGCCAGCAACCGGCAGGGCCCGAACACTGAAGCTTTCTTT.

This clone was found a few times. This chain joins TRBV6-6 and TRBJ1-5; D remains ambiguous. The V gene lost 0 bases and the J gene lost 1 base, with 4 bases spanning the gap. The CDR3 is 14 residues long. Germline CDR1 reads MNHNY; CDR2 reads SVGAGI (reference sequence). The CDR3 DNA is TGTGCCAGCAGTTACTCCGGGAGCAATCAGCCCCAGCATTTT. Its translation is CASSYSGSNQPQHF.